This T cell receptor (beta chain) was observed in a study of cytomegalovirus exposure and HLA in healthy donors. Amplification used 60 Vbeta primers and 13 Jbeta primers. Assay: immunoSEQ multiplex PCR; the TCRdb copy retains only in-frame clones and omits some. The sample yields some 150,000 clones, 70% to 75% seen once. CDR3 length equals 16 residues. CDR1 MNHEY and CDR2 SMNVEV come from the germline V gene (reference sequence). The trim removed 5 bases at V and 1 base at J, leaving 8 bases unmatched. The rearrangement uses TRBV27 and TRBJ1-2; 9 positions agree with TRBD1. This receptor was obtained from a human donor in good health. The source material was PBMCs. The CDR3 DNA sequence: TGTGCCAGCAGTCCCTCGGGGGACAGGGTTAACTATGGCTACACCTTC. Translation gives CASSPSGDRVNYGYTF.